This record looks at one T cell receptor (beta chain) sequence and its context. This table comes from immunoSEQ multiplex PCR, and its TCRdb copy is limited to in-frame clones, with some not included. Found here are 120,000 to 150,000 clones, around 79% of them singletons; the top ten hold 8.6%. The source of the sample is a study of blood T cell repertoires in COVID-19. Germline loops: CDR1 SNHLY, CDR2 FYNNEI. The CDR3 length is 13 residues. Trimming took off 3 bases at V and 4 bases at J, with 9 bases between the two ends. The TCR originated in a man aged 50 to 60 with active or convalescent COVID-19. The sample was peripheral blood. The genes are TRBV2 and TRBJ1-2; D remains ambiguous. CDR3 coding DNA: TGTGCCAGCAGTGACGCCCGACTCTATGGCTACACCTTC. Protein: CASSDARLYGYTF.